Listed below are T cell receptor beta chains from one sample, sequenced in a study of radiation and T cells in renal cell carcinoma. The protocol was immunoSEQ multiplex PCR, while the TCRdb copy is restricted to in-frame clones and leaves out a portion. The table has about 24,000 clones, nearly 55% seen once. Sequencing was performed on tumor tissue, taken from a patient whose treatment was nephrectomy without radiotherapy. All receptors derive from a human donor with renal cell carcinoma. The CDR3 runs from the conserved cysteine through the conserved F or W. Fields, in order: D gene, V gene, J gene, clone size, CDR3 DNA, CDR3 protein. D genes are given only for firm matches. Clone size appears in some rows only: once, few, many, or a class for an expanded clone.

>TRBD1|TRBV19|TRBJ1-2|NA
TGTGCCAGTAGTATAGTGGGACAGGGTAACTATGGCTACACCTTC
CASSIVGQGNYGYTF
>NA|TRBV7-2|TRBJ2-5|NA
TGTGCCAGCAGCCGTAGTAGCGGTTACCAAGAGACCCAGTACTTC
CASSRSSGYQETQYF
>TRBD1|TRBV6-1|TRBJ1-5|few
TGTGCCAGCAGTGCACCGGGACAGGTGGATGGGCCCCAGCATTTT
CASSAPGQVDGPQHF
>TRBD2|TRBV9|TRBJ2-3|NA
TGTGCCAGCAGCGTAGTTAGCGGGGGCACAGATACGCAGTATTTT
CASSVVSGGTDTQYF
>NA|TRBV5-6|TRBJ2-7|few
TGTGCCAGCATCCCAAGGGGAAGGTCTCTGGAGCAGTACTTC
CASIPRGRSLEQYF
>TRBD2|TRBV11-2|TRBJ2-6|NA
TGTGCCAGCAGCCCCGCTAGCGGGGGGGCCTCTGGGGCCAACGTCCTGACTTTC
CASSPASGGASGANVLTF
>TRBD1|TRBV10-3|TRBJ1-1|NA
TGTGCCATCAGTGAGTCCCGCGCAGGGGGGGGCCTTGAAGCTTTCTTT
CAISESRAGGGLEAFF
>NA|TRBV7-8|TRBJ2-3|NA
TGTGCCAGCAGTTTAACAGATACGCAGTATTTT
CASSLTDTQYF
>TRBD2|TRBV29-1|TRBJ2-5|NA
TGCAGCGTTGTCTCGGGAGGCCTTCAAGAGACCCAGTACTTC
CSVVSGGLQETQYF
>NA|TRBV4-3|TRBJ1-1|NA
TGCGCCAGCAGCCAAGAGGAGAACACTGAAGCTTTCTTT
CASSQEENTEAFF
>NA|TRBV3-1/TRBV3-2|TRBJ2-7|once
TGTGCCGGGGGTTACGAGCAGTACTTC
CAGGYEQYF
>TRBD2|TRBV4-3|TRBJ2-2|NA
TGCGCCAGCAGCCAAGATCGCGGGGGGGCGTACACCGGGGAGCTGTTTTTT
CASSQDRGGAYTGELFF
>TRBD2|TRBV6-1|TRBJ2-2|NA
TGTGCCAGCCGGACTAGCGGACTCACCGGGGAGCTGTTTTTT
CASRTSGLTGELFF
>TRBD2|TRBV11-3|TRBJ2-2|few
TGTGCCAGCAGCATCGCTAGCGGGTTGAACACCGGGGAGCTGTTTTTT
CASSIASGLNTGELFF
>NA|TRBV6-6|TRBJ1-6|NA
TGTGCCAGCAGTGACCGAGGATCCTATAATTCACCCCTCCACTTT
CASSDRGSYNSPLHF
>TRBD1|TRBV29-1|TRBJ1-2|NA
TGCAGCGCGGGGGGGCGGGACAGCATCGAATATGGCTACACCTTC
CSAGGRDSIEYGYTF
>TRBD2|TRBV19|TRBJ2-7|NA
TGTGCCAGTAGGGAAACCGGACTAGCGAGCTCCTACGAGCAGTACTTC
CASRETGLASSYEQYF
>TRBD1|TRBV4-1|TRBJ1-2|once
TGCGCCAGCAGCCCACGACAGGGGGCCCCCGGCTATGGCTACACCTTC
CASSPRQGAPGYGYTF
>NA|TRBV4-2|TRBJ2-2|NA
TGTGCCAGCAGCCAAGAGGCCGGGGTAGGAACCGGGGAGCTGTTTTTT
CASSQEAGVGTGELFF
>NA|TRBV11-2|TRBJ2-2|NA
TGTGCCAGCAGCTTAGATAACGGCCGACCGTACGGGCGAAACACCGGGGAGCTGTTTTTT
CASSLDNGRPYGRNTGELFF
>NA|TRBV5-1|TRBJ1-2|NA
TGCGCCAGCAGCTTGGCCGACCAGTCCTACTATGGCTACACCTTC
CASSLADQSYYGYTF
>NA|TRBV6-5|TRBJ2-7|NA
TGTGCCAGCAGTTACTCGATACTGTCCGAAAGCTACGAGCAGTACTTC
CASSYSILSESYEQYF